The clone carrying this T cell receptor (beta chain) was counted once. This record belongs to a study of blood T cell repertoires in COVID-19. Looking at the study overall: Sites in the United States, Italy and Spain provided acute and convalescent COVID-19 samples.

One Seattle source followed patients from active infection through their disease course. In the original workflow: How many nucleated cells were present was estimated from reference gene primer amplification. Sequencing used immunoSEQ multiplex PCR; TCRdb keeps in-frame clones, though not all of them. That table furnishes V, J and clone size, whereas the DNA furnished D and trimming. The sample holds around 310,000 clones, over 75% seen once. What was sequenced was peripheral blood. The sequence derives from a woman in her twenties or thirties with COVID-19, enrolled during active disease.

CDR3 loop: CASSDSFGGRGSYNEQFF. In nucleotides, the CDR3 is TGTGCCAGCAGTGACTCTTTTGGGGGGAGGGGCTCCTACAATGAGCAGTTCTTC. The genes are TRBV6-4 and TRBJ2-1; 7 bases are shared with TRBD2. Trimming took 0 bases from V and 0 from J; bases not matched to a gene: 8. This CDR3 contains 18 residues. Germline V gene data show CDR1 as MRHNA and CDR2 as SNTAGT.